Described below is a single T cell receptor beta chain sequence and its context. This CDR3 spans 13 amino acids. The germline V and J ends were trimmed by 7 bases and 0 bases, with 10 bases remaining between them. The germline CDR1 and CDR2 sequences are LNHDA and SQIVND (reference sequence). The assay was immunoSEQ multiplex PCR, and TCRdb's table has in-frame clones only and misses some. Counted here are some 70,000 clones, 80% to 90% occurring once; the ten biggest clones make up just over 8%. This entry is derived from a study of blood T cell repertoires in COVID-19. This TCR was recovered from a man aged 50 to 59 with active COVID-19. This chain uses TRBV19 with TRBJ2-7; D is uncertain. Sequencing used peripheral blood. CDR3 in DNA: TGTGCCAGTAATCCGGGTCCCTCCTACGAGCAGTACTTC. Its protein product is CASNPGPSYEQYF. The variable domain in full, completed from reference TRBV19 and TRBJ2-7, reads DGGITQSPKYLFRKEGQNVTLSCEQNLNHDAMYWYRQDPGQGLRLIYYSQIVNDFQKGDIAEGYSVSREKKESFPLTVTSAQKNPTAFYLCASNPGPSYEQYFGPGTRLTVT.